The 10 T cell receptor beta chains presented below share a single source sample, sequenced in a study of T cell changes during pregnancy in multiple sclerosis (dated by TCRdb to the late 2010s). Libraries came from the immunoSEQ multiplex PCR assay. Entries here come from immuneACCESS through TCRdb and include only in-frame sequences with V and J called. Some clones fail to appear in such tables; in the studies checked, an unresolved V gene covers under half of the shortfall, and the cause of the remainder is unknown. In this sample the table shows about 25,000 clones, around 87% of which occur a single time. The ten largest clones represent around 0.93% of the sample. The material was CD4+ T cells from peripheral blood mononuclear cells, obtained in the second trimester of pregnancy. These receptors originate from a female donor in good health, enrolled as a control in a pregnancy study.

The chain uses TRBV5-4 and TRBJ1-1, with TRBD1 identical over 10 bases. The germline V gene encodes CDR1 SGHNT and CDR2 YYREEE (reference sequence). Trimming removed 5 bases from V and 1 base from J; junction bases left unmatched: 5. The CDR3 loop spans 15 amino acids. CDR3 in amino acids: CASSPWTGGNTEAFF. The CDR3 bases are TGTGCCAGCAGTCCGTGGACAGGGGGGAACACTGAAGCTTTCTTT.

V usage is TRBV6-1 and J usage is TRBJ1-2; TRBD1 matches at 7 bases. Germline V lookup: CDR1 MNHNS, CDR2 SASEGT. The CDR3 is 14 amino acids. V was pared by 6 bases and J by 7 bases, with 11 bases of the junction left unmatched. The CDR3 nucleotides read TGTGCCAGCAGGGATTTCTACAGGGGAGGTGGCTACACCTTC. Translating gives CASRDFYRGGGYTF.

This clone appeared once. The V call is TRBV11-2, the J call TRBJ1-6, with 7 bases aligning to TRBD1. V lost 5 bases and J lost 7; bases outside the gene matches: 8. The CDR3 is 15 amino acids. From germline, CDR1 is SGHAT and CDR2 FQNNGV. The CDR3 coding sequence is TGTGCCAGCAGCCCGCGACAGGGCGGGAATTCACCCCTCCACTTT. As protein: CASSPRQGGNSPLHF.

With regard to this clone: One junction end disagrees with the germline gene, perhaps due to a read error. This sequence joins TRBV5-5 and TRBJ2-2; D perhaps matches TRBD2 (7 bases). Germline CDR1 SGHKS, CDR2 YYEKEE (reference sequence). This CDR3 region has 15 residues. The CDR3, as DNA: TGTGCCAGCAGATTGGGGGGGCTAAGGACCGGGGAGCTGTTTTTT. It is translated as CASRLGGLRTGELFF.

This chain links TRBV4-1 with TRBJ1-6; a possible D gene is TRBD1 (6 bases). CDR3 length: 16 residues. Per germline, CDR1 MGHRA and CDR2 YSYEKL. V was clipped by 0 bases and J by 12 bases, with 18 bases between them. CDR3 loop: CASSQDLPQGRGPLHF. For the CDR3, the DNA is TGCGCCAGCAGCCAAGATCTCCCACAGGGTCGCGGACCCCTCCACTTT.

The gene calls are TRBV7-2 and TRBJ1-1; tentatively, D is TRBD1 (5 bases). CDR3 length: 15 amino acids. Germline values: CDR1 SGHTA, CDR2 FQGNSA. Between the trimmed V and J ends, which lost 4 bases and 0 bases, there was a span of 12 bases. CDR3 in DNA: TGTGCCAGCAGCTCCTGGAGACAGTTGAACACTGAAGCTTTCTTT. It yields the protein CASSSWRQLNTEAFF.

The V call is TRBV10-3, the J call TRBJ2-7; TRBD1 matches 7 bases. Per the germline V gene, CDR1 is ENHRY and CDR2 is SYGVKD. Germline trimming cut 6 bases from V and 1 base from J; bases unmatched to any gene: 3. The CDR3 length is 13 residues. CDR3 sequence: CAISGTASYEQYF. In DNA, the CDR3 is TGTGCCATCAGCGGGACAGCTTCCTACGAGCAGTACTTC.

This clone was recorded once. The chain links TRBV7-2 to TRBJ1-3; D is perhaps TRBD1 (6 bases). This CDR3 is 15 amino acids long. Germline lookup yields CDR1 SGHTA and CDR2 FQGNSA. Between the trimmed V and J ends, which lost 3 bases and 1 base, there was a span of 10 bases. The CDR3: CASSFPTGSGNTIYF. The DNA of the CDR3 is TGTGCCAGCAGCTTTCCTACAGGGTCTGGAAACACCATATATTTT.

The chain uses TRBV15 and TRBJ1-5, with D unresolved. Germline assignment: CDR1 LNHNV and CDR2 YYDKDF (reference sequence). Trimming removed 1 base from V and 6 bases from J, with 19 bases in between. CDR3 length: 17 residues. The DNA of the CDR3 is TGTGCCACCAGCAGAGGGCTTCTGGGAGGGTCACGTCAGCCCCAGCATTTT. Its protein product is CATSRGLLGGSRQPQHF.

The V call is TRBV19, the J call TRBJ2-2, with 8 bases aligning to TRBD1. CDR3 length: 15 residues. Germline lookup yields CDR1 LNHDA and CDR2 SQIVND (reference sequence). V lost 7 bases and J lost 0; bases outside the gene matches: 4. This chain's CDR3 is CASNTDRANTGELFF. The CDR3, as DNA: TGTGCCAGTAACACGGACAGGGCGAACACCGGGGAGCTGTTTTTT.